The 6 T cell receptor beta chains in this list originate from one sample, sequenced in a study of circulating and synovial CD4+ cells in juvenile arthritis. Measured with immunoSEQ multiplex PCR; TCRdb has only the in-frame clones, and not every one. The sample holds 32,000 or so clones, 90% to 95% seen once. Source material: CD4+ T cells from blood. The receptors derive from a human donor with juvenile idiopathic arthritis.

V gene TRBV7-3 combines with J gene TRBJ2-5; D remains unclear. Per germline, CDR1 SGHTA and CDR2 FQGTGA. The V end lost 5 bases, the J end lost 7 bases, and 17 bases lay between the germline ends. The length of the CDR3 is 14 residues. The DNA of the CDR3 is TGTGCCAGCAGCGCCACGTCGGTGCCTGGGACCCAGTACTTC. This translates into CASSATSVPGTQYF.

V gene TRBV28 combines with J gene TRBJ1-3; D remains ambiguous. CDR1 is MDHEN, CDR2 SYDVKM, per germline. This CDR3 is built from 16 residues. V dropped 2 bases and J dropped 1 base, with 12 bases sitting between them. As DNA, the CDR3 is TGTGCCAGCAGTTTAAGTGACAAACGTTCTGGAAACACCATATATTTT. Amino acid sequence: CASSLSDKRSGNTIYF.

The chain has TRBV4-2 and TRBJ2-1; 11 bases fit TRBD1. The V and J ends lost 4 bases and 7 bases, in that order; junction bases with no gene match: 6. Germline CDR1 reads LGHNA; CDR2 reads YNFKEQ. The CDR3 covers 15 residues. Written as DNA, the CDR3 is TGTGCCAGCAGCCCTGGACAGGGGGCTGTAAATGAGCAGTTCTTC. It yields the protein CASSPGQGAVNEQFF.

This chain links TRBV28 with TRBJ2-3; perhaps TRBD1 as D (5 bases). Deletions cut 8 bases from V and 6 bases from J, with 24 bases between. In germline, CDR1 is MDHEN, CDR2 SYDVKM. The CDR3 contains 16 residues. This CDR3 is CASSQHRQTTADTQYF. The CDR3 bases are TGTGCCAGCTCACAACACCGACAGACCACCGCGGATACGCAGTATTTT.

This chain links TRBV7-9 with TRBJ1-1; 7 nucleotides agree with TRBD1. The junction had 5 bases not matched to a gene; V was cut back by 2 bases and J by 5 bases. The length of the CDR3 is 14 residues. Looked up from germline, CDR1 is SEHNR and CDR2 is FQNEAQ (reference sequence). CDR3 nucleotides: TGTGCCAGCAGCTTAATAGGGGGCAAAACTGAAGCTTTCTTT. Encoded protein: CASSLIGGKTEAFF.

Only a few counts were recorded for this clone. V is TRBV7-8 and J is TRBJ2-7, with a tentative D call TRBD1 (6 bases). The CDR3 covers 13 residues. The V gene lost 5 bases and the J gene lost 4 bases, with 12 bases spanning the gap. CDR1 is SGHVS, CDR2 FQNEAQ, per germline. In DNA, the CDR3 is TGTGCCAGCAGCCCCGGGACACCATACGAGCAGTACTTC. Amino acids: CASSPGTPYEQYF.